Following are 25 T cell receptor beta chains from one sample sequenced in a study of T cell responses to AZD1222 COVID-19 vaccine. The table came from immunoSEQ multiplex PCR; TCRdb's copy has only in-frame clones and leaves some out. This repertoire shows roughly 78,000 clones, roughly four fifths found once; its top ten account for 2.5% to 3.5%. The specimen comprised peripheral blood, sampled on day 0 of AZD1222 vaccination. The receptors derive from an adult in good health.

The chain links TRBV12-3 or TRBV12-4 to TRBJ2-7; D is undetermined. The CDR3 has 13 amino acids. Trimming took 0 bases from V and 2 from J, leaving 5 bases between them. The CDR3 DNA reads TGTGCCAGCAGTTTAGCTGCACCCTACGAGCAGTACTTC. Translated, it gives CASSLAAPYEQYF.

This clone is a singleton in its sample. The chain couples TRBV29-1 to TRBJ1-5, with unresolved D. The ends were cut back, 5 bases at V and 5 bases at J, with 10 bases in the middle. The CDR3 length is 12 residues. CDR1 and CDR2 from the germline V gene are SQVTM and ANQGSEA. In nucleotides, the CDR3 is TGCAGCGTTAAAACAGCCGATCAGCCCCAGCATTTT. This gives the protein CSVKTADQPQHF.

This clone has only one observation. The gene calls are TRBV18 and TRBJ2-5; D possibly corresponds to TRBD1 (5 bases). Trimming stripped 0 bases from V and 5 bases from J, with 10 bases between. Germline-derived CDR1 and CDR2 are KGHSH and LQKENI. This CDR3 contains 14 residues. CDR3 DNA: TGTGCCAGCTCACCACCTCTCAGGGTGGAGACCCAGTACTTC. This codes for CASSPPLRVETQYF.

The chain combines TRBV5-6 with TRBJ2-3, with D hard to call. CDR3 length: 14 residues. V was shortened by 2 bases and J by 1 base, with 8 bases between the two germline ends. Germline CDR1 and CDR2: SGHDT and YYEEEE. The CDR3 loop is CASSFFAGTDTQYF. CDR3 bases: TGTGCCAGCAGCTTTTTCGCGGGCACAGATACGCAGTATTTT.

J is TRBJ1-2 and V is TRBV6-5, with a weak D call TRBD1 (5 bases). The CDR3 is made up of 13 amino acids. V lost 0 bases and J 8 bases, leaving 10 bases between the germline ends. Germline V gives CDR1 MNHEY, CDR2 SVGAGI. The CDR3: CASSYSGPGGYTF. For the CDR3, the DNA is TGTGCCAGCAGTTACTCGGGGCCGGGAGGCTACACCTTC.

CDR3 nucleotides: TGTGCCAGCAGCACCGGGACTAGTGCAGATACGCAGTATTTT. It yields the protein CASSTGTSADTQYF. V and J are TRBV11-2 and TRBJ2-3; 8 nucleotides agree with TRBD2. V trimming: 5 bases; J trimming: 4 bases; junction bases outside the gene matches: 5. Germline values: CDR1 SGHAT, CDR2 FQNNGV. The CDR3 covers 14 residues. Drawing the rest from reference TRBV11-2 and TRBJ2-3, the complete variable domain is EAGVAQSPRYKIIEKRQSVAFWCNPISGHATLYWYQQILGQGPKLLIQFQNNGVVDDSQLPKDRFSAERLKGVDSTLKIQPAKLEDSAVYLCASSTGTSADTQYFGPGTRLTVL.

The CDR3 DNA reads TGTGCCAGCAGTTACCCGCCAGGGCGAAACTACGAGCAGTACTTC. Protein: CASSYPPGRNYEQYF. The chain carries TRBV6-2 or TRBV6-3 and TRBJ2-7; maybe TRBD1 (5 bases). Trimming pared 2 bases from V and 3 bases from J, leaving 14 bases between. This CDR3 region has 15 residues. Germline assignment: CDR1 MNHEY and CDR2 SVGEGT.

The chain uses TRBV5-1 and TRBJ1-4, with D perhaps TRBD1 (5 bases). Between the trimmed V and J ends, which lost 4 bases and 3 bases, there was a span of 13 bases. Germline-derived CDR1 and CDR2 are SGHRS and YFSETQ. The CDR3 consists of 15 residues. CDR3 DNA sequence: TGCGCCAGCAGCGGGGTTTTGGGGCCTAATGAAAAACTGTTTTTT. This gives the protein CASSGVLGPNEKLFF.

For the CDR3, the DNA is TGCGCCAGCAGCTGGGGGACAGGCCAGAGTACGCAGTATTTT. As protein: CASSWGTGQSTQYF. This rearrangement joins TRBV5-1 to TRBJ2-3; 8 nucleotides match TRBD1. CDR3 size: 14 residues. The V and J ends lost 3 bases and 8 bases, in that order; junction bases with no gene match: 8. Germline CDR1 is SGHRS and CDR2 is YFSETQ.

This clone was picked up a small number of times. The CDR3 DNA reads TGTGCCTGGAGTTCCGGGAGGGTGTACACCGGGGAGCTGTTTTTT. Residues: CAWSSGRVYTGELFF. The chain couples TRBV30 to TRBJ2-2, with 8 bases that match TRBD2. The junction had 5 bases not matched to a gene; V was cut back by 2 bases and J by 3 bases. In germline, CDR1 is GTSNPN, CDR2 SVGIG (reference sequence). The CDR3 is 15 residues long.

J is TRBJ2-5 and V is TRBV9, with TRBD1 matching over 8 bases. The V gene's germline CDR1 is SGDLS and CDR2 YYNGEE. The CDR3 spans 14 residues. J gave up 2 bases and V 3 bases, and 3 bases lay outside the gene matches. CDR3 sequence reads: CASSAGGGQETQYF. The DNA of the CDR3 is TGTGCCAGCAGCGCAGGGGGCGGGCAAGAGACCCAGTACTTC.

The gene calls are TRBV11-2 and TRBJ1-1; D is ambiguous. The V gene lost 5 bases and the J gene lost 0 bases, with 10 bases spanning the gap. Germline V gene lookup returns CDR1 SGHAT and CDR2 FQNNGV. This CDR3 is 14 amino acids long. CDR3 amino acids: CASSPTFLNTEAFF. The CDR3 coding sequence is TGTGCCAGCAGCCCGACTTTTCTGAACACTGAAGCTTTCTTT.

The V and J genes are TRBV7-9 and TRBJ2-6; no reliable D call. Germline-derived CDR1 and CDR2 are SEHNR and FQNEAQ (reference sequence). Trimming pared 1 base from V and 0 bases from J, leaving 4 bases between. The CDR3 spans 15 residues. CDR3 amino acids: CASSLVGSGANVLTF. The CDR3 region has the DNA TGTGCCAGCAGCTTAGTTGGCTCTGGGGCCAACGTCCTGACTTTC.

V is TRBV21-1 and J is TRBJ2-2. TRBV21-1 is given as a pseudogene. CDR3 length equals 14 residues. The DNA of the CDR3 is TGTGCCAGGGGTCCCGACCTAAACACCGGGGAGCTGTTTTTT. This sequence encodes CARGPDLNTGELFF.

The chain uses TRBV4-1 and TRBJ2-2, with D tentatively TRBD1 or TRBD2 (5 bases each). This CDR3 contains 17 residues. CDR1 MGHRA and CDR2 YSYEKL come from the germline V gene. Trimming pared 0 bases from V and 2 bases from J, leaving 13 bases between. CDR3 DNA sequence: TGCGCCAGCAGCCAAGATATCTTCGGGGCCAACACCGGGGAGCTGTTTTTT. The encoded protein is CASSQDIFGANTGELFF.

V usage is TRBV23-1 and J usage is TRBJ2-3; 7 bases map to TRBD1. TRBV23-1 is treated as an ORF (open reading frame) with a function not yet certain. There are 11 residues in the CDR3. The junction had 4 bases not matched to a gene; V was cut back by 7 bases and J by 9 bases. CDR3 sequence (DNA): TGCGCCAGCACCGACAGGGCCACGCAGTATTTT. Amino acids: CASTDRATQYF.

This clone is a singleton in its sample. J is TRBJ1-2 and V is TRBV28, with 8 bases that match TRBD1. With V trimmed by 5 bases and J by 8 bases, 10 bases remained unmatched. The CDR3 sequence is 14 residues long. Germline CDR1 reads MDHEN; CDR2 reads SYDVKM. CDR3 amino acids: CASSVRTGLGGYTF. The CDR3 bases are TGTGCCAGCAGTGTAAGGACAGGGTTGGGAGGCTACACCTTC.

The table lists this clone with a count of one. This sequence joins TRBV5-4 and TRBJ2-3; D remains unclear. CDR3 size: 14 residues. Trimming stripped 6 bases from V and 1 base from J, with 12 bases between. Germline V gene sequence: CDR1 SGHNT, CDR2 YYREEE (reference sequence). CDR3 DNA: TGTGCCAGCACGGGCGTGCAAGGCACAGATACGCAGTATTTT. Translated: CASTGVQGTDTQYF.

This chain joins TRBV7-2 and TRBJ1-4; no reliable D call. In germline, CDR1 is SGHTA, CDR2 FQGNSA. V was trimmed by 8 bases and J by 3 bases, leaving 7 bases between them. This CDR3 contains 12 residues. Written as DNA, the CDR3 is TGTGCCAGCGCGAGGTCTAATGAAAAACTGTTTTTT. As protein: CASARSNEKLFF.

This chain joins TRBV4-3 and TRBJ2-1, with a weak D call TRBD2 (6 bases). The CDR3 spans 15 residues. Trimming took off 0 bases at V and 4 bases at J, with 10 bases between the two ends. The germline CDR1 and CDR2 sequences are LGHNA and YSLEER. The CDR3: CASSQDGAGYNEQFF. CDR3 bases: TGCGCCAGCAGCCAAGATGGGGCGGGATACAATGAGCAGTTCTTC.

Here the CDR3 reads CASSLERGLVTQYF. CDR3 nucleotides: TGTGCCAGCAGCTTAGAGCGGGGGCTAGTGACCCAGTACTTC. J is TRBJ2-5 and V is TRBV11-2; D possibly corresponds to TRBD2 (7 bases). Germline CDR1 SGHAT, CDR2 FQNNGV. V lost 0 bases, J lost 7 bases, and 12 bases lay in between. The CDR3 consists of 14 residues.

This chain uses TRBV11-2 with TRBJ1-5; D is uncertain. Germline V gene lookup returns CDR1 SGHAT and CDR2 FQNNGV. The CDR3 is 15 residues long. V lost 3 bases to trimming and J lost 0 bases, with 9 bases between them. CDR3 region: CASSLGELSNQPQHF. The CDR3 region has the DNA TGTGCCAGCAGCTTGGGTGAGCTTAGCAATCAGCCCCAGCATTTT.

In this sample, this clone turned up once. The chain uses TRBV7-9 and TRBJ1-2, with 7 bases that match TRBD1. The V and J ends lost 7 bases and 11 bases, in that order; junction bases with no gene match: 13. CDR3 length equals 13 residues. CDR1 SEHNR and CDR2 FQNEAQ come from the germline V gene (reference sequence). The CDR3 sequence: CASIGGRTGGYTF. The CDR3 bases are TGTGCCAGCATCGGGGGTAGGACAGGCGGTTACACCTTC.

This chain connects TRBV5-6 to TRBJ2-7; no firm D call. With 6 bases removed from V and 5 bases from J, the gap between germline ends came to 18 bases. Germline V CDR1 and CDR2: SGHDT, YYEEEE. The CDR3 sequence is 14 residues long. The CDR3 region has the DNA TGTGCCAGCACCCGGCTGGGGAACTCGGACGAGCAGTACTTC. This codes for CASTRLGNSDEQYF.

Here the CDR3 DNA reads TGTGCCAGCAGTCACGGACAGTTTGGCTACACCTTC. Translated: CASSHGQFGYTF. The rearrangement uses TRBV6-5 and TRBJ1-2; D is possibly TRBD1 (6 bases). V dropped 5 bases and J dropped 7 bases, with 11 bases sitting between them. The CDR3 runs 12 residues. Looked up from germline, CDR1 is MNHEY and CDR2 is SVGAGI.